Listed below are T cell receptor beta chains from one sample, sequenced in a study of T cells after yellow fever vaccination. A single record per CDR3 protein comes from TCRdb applying MiXCR to the 5' RACE reads. The sample shows around 340,000 distinct CDR3 sequences, around 13% of them seen only once. The input for sequencing was CD4+ T cells sorted from PBMCs, taken 15 days after the yellow fever booster vaccination. All receptors derive from a man between 18 and 29 years old who received the YFV17D yellow fever vaccine. CDR3s include the opening cysteine and the closing phenylalanine or tryptophan. D genes are given only for firm matches. Clone size is not always given. Where it is, it says once, few, many or a class for expanded clones.

D	V	J	size	DNA	CDR3
TRBD1	TRBV7-2	TRBJ1-1	NA	TGTGCCAGCGGATCACAGGGGAGGAACACTGAAGCTTTCTTT	CASGSQGRNTEAFF
NA	TRBV9	TRBJ1-2	NA	TGTGCCAGCAACTCGGGGGCTAACTATGGCTACACCTTC	CASNSGANYGYTF
TRBD1	TRBV12-3/TRBV12-4	TRBJ1-4	NA	TGTGCCAGCAGTCCCAACAGGGGGGGGGCTAATGAAAAACTGTTTTTT	CASSPNRGGANEKLFF
NA	TRBV9	TRBJ1-2	NA	TGTGCCAGCAGCGTCGGACAGAGACATGGCTACACCTTC	CASSVGQRHGYTF
NA	TRBV5-1	TRBJ2-3	few	TGCGCCAGCACACAGTCCCCTCAAGATACGCAGTATTTT	CASTQSPQDTQYF
NA	TRBV28	TRBJ1-1	NA	TGTGCCAGCAGCTTGGGGGGAATCGGGGCTGAAGCTTTCTTT	CASSLGGIGAEAFF
NA	TRBV5-4	TRBJ2-2	few	TGTGCCAGCAGCTTGGGCGGAGGCCTGCCCGGGGAGCTGTTTTTT	CASSLGGGLPGELFF
TRBD1	TRBV14	TRBJ1-2	NA	TGTGCCAGCAGCCCCGGACAGGAAAGATATGGCTACACCTTC	CASSPGQERYGYTF
NA	TRBV5-4	TRBJ2-7	few	TGTGCCACCCAAAGGGGGGCCTACGAGCAGTACTTC	CATQRGAYEQYF
NA	TRBV18	TRBJ2-3	once	TGTGCCAGCTCACTCCAGGCTAATACGCAGTATTTT	CASSLQANTQYF
NA	TRBV5-6	TRBJ2-7	few	TGTGCCAGCCTGAGGCGGGGCGAGCAGTACTTC	CASLRRGEQYF
NA	TRBV27	TRBJ2-5	NA	TGTGCCAGCAGTTTATCGTGGGGAACCCAAGAGACCCAGTACTTC	CASSLSWGTQETQYF
NA	TRBV29-1	TRBJ1-1	NA	TGCAGCGTTGTGAAGGTCTCAAACACTGAAGCTTTCTTT	CSVVKVSNTEAFF
TRBD2	TRBV20-1	TRBJ2-3	few	TGCAGTGCTAGGTCTAGCGGGGGGGCAGATACGCAGTATTTT	CSARSSGGADTQYF
NA	TRBV4-3	TRBJ1-1	few	TGCGCCAGCAGCCAAGATAGCCTCCGGGACACTGAAGCTTTCTTT	CASSQDSLRDTEAFF
TRBD2	TRBV7-2	TRBJ2-2	many	TGTGCCAGCAGCTTCAGCGGGGGCGGCACCGGGGAGCTGTTTTTT	CASSFSGGGTGELFF
NA	TRBV29-1	TRBJ2-1	NA	TGCAGCGTTGAGGGGAGGGGGCGTTACAATGAGCAGTTCTTC	CSVEGRGRYNEQFF
NA	TRBV27	TRBJ1-2	few	TGTGCCAGCAGTTTAACACCGATCTATGGCTACACCTTC	CASSLTPIYGYTF
NA	TRBV25-1	TRBJ1-5	NA	TGTGCCAGCAGTCAACCGGGCGACAGTCGCAATCAGCCCCAGCATTTT	CASSQPGDSRNQPQHF
TRBD1	TRBV27	TRBJ1-6	NA	TGTGCCAGCAGTTTAGCCCAGGGGGGCTCACCCCTCCACTTT	CASSLAQGGSPLHF
NA	TRBV4-3	TRBJ1-2	many	TGCGCCAGCAGCCAGTCGGGTGATGGCTACACCTTC	CASSQSGDGYTF
NA	TRBV24-1	TRBJ1-5	NA	TGTGCCACCAGTGCCGGGGTCTATAGCAATCAGCCCCAGCATTTT	CATSAGVYSNQPQHF
NA	TRBV6-2/TRBV6-3	TRBJ1-6	many	TGTGCCAGCAGTCCGACTCCGCAGGGAAGCAATTCACCCCTCCACTTT	CASSPTPQGSNSPLHF
NA	TRBV6-5	TRBJ1-4	few	TGTGCCAGCAAATACGGAACAGGAAATAATGAAAAACTGTTTTTT	CASKYGTGNNEKLFF
TRBD2	TRBV5-4	TRBJ2-1	few	TGTGCCAGCAGCCCAACGGGGGGGGCGCACAATGAGCAGTTCTTC	CASSPTGGAHNEQFF
TRBD2	TRBV7-2	TRBJ2-1	NA	TGTGCCAGCAGCGACCATTTATGGCTAGCGGGGTCTAGGGATGGGGACAATGAGCAGTTCTTC	CASSDHLWLAGSRDGDNEQFF
TRBD2	TRBV7-2	TRBJ2-7	few	TGTGCCAGCAGCTACGGACTAGCGGGGGGGTTTGGCGAGCAGTACTTC	CASSYGLAGGFGEQYF
TRBD1	TRBV9	TRBJ2-5	few	TGTGCCAGCAGCGTAGAGGGGACAGGGGAAGAGACCCAGTACTTC	CASSVEGTGEETQYF
TRBD2	TRBV7-3	TRBJ2-3	few	TGTGCCAGCAGTCTCCATTCCACCGGACTAGCGGGGGAGTACTCCACAGATACGCAGTATTTT	CASSLHSTGLAGEYSTDTQYF
NA	TRBV10-3	TRBJ1-1	many	TGTGCCATCAGTGAGCAGGGCGGCACTGAAGCTTTCTTT	CAISEQGGTEAFF
TRBD1	TRBV6-1	TRBJ2-3	once	TGTGCCAGCAGTGACAGGGGGCTCACAGATACGCAGTATTTT	CASSDRGLTDTQYF
NA	TRBV5-1	TRBJ1-6	few	TGCGCCAGCAGCTTCGACTCTAGGCAGGGAGGGTCACCCCTCCACTTT	CASSFDSRQGGSPLHF
TRBD2	TRBV20-1	TRBJ2-3	few	TGCAGTGCTAGCCCAAGACTAGCGGGGAAAGGCACAGATACGCAGTATTTT	CSASPRLAGKGTDTQYF
NA	TRBV5-4	TRBJ2-4	NA	TGTGCCAGCAGCGCCCCCTCGGGGACACGGAGCATTCAGTACTTC	CASSAPSGTRSIQYF
NA	TRBV4-2	TRBJ2-3	NA	TGTGCCAGCAGCCAAGATAGCCGTCCTGCTACGCAGTATTTT	CASSQDSRPATQYF
TRBD1	TRBV29-1	TRBJ1-2	many	TGCAGCGTCCTGCCCCCTTTCTCCGGGACAGGGGTCGTAGGGGATGGCTACACCTTC	CSVLPPFSGTGVVGDGYTF
NA	TRBV28	TRBJ1-4	many	TGTGCCAGCAGTTTAGTGGGGCGTGTTGAAAAACTGTTTTTT	CASSLVGRVEKLFF
TRBD1	TRBV24-1	TRBJ1-1	NA	TGTGCCCCTACTCGCGGGACAGGGACCACTGAAGCTTTCTTT	CAPTRGTGTTEAFF
NA	TRBV4-3	TRBJ1-6	NA	TGCGCCAGCAGCCAAGGGATTGAGGCAGGGTTAAATTCACCCCTCCACTTT	CASSQGIEAGLNSPLHF
NA	TRBV11-2	TRBJ2-1	once	TGTGCCAGCAGCTTAGGAGGCAGGTCAGGAGGAAATGAGCAGTTCTTC	CASSLGGRSGGNEQFF
NA	TRBV6-5	TRBJ2-2	NA	TGTGCCAGCAGCACGGGAAACCCCGGGGAGCTGTTTTTT	CASSTGNPGELFF
TRBD2	TRBV5-1	TRBJ2-5	NA	TGCGCCAGCAGCTCGACCCTAGCGGCCCAAGAGACCCAGTACTTC	CASSSTLAAQETQYF
TRBD2	TRBV6-2/TRBV6-3	TRBJ2-1	NA	TGTGCCAGCAGCGGACTAGCGGCTCACAATGAGCAGTTCTTC	CASSGLAAHNEQFF
TRBD2	TRBV13	TRBJ2-3	NA	TGTGCCAGCAGCCCGCGGGGGGCCCTGGGTGGAGATACGCAGTATTTT	CASSPRGALGGDTQYF
TRBD2	TRBV20-1	TRBJ2-2	NA	TGCAGTGCAAACGGGGGGGCATACGCCGGGGAGCTGTTTTTT	CSANGGAYAGELFF
NA	TRBV5-5	TRBJ2-3	few	TGTGCCAGCAGCTTGGCCTTCGGCCAATTGGATGCTAGGAATACGCAGTATTTT	CASSLAFGQLDARNTQYF
TRBD1	TRBV6-5	TRBJ1-4	NA	TGTGCCAGCAGTTTCGACAGGGGTGGAGATGAAAAACTGTTTTTT	CASSFDRGGDEKLFF
TRBD2	TRBV3-1	TRBJ2-5	few	TGTGCCAGCACCCACGGACTAGCGGTTCAAGAGACCCAGTACTTC	CASTHGLAVQETQYF
NA	TRBV15	TRBJ2-6	NA	TGTGCCACCAGCGCCTCAGGGCCTGGGGCCAACGTCCTGACTTTC	CATSASGPGANVLTF
TRBD1	TRBV20-1	TRBJ1-5	NA	TGCAGTGCTAGACGGACAGGGGGGGCTCAGCCCCAGCATTTT	CSARRTGGAQPQHF
TRBD1	TRBV18	TRBJ2-1	few	TGTGCCAGCTCACCGGGACAGGGGAATGAGCAGTTCTTC	CASSPGQGNEQFF
TRBD2	TRBV7-9	TRBJ2-3	few	TGTGCCAGCAGCTTGAAGGTTGCGGGGGGGAGCACAGATACGCAGTATTTT	CASSLKVAGGSTDTQYF
NA	TRBV7-8	TRBJ1-2	few	TGTGCCAGCAGCTTAGCGCGTACAGTTAATGGCTACACCTTC	CASSLARTVNGYTF
NA	TRBV5-1	TRBJ2-4	many	TGCGCCAGCAGGGAAGGGCTAGCCAAAAACATTCAGTACTTC	CASREGLAKNIQYF
NA	TRBV2	TRBJ1-2	NA	TGTGCCAGCCACCGGGGGCCCCCTCCGCGGGATGGCTACACCTTC	CASHRGPPPRDGYTF
NA	TRBV2	TRBJ2-6	NA	TGTGCCAGCAAACGGGACTCTGGGGCCAACGTCCTGACTTTC	CASKRDSGANVLTF
NA	TRBV27	TRBJ2-5	few	TGTGCCAGCAGTGCAGGGACCCATCAGACCCAGTACTTC	CASSAGTHQTQYF
TRBD2	TRBV7-2	TRBJ2-3	few	TGTGCCAGCACCCGAGCGGGGGCCACAGATACGCAGTATTTT	CASTRAGATDTQYF
NA	TRBV4-2	TRBJ1-2	NA	TGTGCCAGCAGCCCCGCCTCGACGACAGTGACGATCGGGGGCTACACCTTC	CASSPASTTVTIGGYTF
NA	TRBV10-2	TRBJ1-1	few	TGCGCCAGCAGTGTAGTCTGGACTGAAGCTTTCTTT	CASSVVWTEAFF